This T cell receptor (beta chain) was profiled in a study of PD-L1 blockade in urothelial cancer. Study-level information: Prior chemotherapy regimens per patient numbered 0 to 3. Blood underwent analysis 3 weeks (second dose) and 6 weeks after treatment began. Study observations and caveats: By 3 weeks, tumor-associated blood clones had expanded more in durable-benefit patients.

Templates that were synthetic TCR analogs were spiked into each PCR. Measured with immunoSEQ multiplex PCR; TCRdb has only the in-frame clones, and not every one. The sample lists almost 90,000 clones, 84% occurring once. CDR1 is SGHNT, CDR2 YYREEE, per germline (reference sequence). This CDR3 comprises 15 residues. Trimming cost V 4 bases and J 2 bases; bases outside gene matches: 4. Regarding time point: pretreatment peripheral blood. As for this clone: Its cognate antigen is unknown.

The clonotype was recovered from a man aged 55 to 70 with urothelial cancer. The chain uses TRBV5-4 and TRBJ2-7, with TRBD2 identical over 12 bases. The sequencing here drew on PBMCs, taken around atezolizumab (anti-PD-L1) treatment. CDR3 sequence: CASSDPSGGAYEQYF. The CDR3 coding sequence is TGTGCCAGCAGCGACCCTAGCGGGGGGGCCTACGAGCAGTACTTC.